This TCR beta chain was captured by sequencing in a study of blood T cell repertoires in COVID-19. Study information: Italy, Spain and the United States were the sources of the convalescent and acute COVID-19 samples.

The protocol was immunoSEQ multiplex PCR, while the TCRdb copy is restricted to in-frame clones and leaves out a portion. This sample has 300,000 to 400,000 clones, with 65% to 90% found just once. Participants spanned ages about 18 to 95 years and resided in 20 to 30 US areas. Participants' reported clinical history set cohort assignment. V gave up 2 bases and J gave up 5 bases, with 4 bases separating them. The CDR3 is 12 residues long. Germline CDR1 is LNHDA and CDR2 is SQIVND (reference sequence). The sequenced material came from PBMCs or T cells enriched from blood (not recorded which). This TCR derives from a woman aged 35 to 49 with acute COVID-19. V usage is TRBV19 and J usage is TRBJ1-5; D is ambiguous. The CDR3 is CASSILYQPQHF. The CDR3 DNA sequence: TGTGCCAGTAGTATACTCTATCAGCCCCAGCATTTT.